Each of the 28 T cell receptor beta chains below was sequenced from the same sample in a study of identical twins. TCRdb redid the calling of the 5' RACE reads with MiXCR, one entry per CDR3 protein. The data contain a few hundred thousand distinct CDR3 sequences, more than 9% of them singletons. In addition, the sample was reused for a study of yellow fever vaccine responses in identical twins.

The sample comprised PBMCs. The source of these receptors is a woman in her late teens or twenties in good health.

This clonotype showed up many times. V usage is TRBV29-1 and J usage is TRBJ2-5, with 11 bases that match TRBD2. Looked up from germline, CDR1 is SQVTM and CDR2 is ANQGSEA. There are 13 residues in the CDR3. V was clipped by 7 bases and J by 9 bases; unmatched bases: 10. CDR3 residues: CSAHSGTSGPQYF. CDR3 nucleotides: TGCAGCGCCCATTCAGGGACTAGCGGTCCCCAGTACTTC.

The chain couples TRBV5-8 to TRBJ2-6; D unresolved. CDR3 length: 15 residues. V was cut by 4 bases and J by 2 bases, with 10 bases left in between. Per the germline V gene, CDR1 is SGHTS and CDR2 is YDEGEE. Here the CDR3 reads CASSPRKPGANVLTF. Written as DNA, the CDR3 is TGTGCCAGCAGCCCCAGGAAGCCTGGGGCCAACGTCCTGACTTTC.

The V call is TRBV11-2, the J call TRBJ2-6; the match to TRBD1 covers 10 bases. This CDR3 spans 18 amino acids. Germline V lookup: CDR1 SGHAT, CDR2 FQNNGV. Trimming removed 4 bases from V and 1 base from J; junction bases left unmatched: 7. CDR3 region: CASSSRQGARSGANVLTF. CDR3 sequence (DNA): TGTGCCAGCAGCTCCAGACAGGGGGCGAGGTCTGGGGCCAACGTCCTGACTTTC.

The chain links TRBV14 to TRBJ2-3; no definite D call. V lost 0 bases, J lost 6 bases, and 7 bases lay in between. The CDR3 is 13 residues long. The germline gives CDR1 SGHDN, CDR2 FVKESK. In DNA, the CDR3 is TGTGCCAGCAGCCAAGAAGTTTTCGATACGCAGTATTTT. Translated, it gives CASSQEVFDTQYF.

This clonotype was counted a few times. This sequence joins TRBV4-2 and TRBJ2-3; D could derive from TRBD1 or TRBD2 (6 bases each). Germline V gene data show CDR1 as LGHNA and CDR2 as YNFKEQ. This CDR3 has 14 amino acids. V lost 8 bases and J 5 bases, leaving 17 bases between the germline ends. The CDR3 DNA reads TGTGCCAGCCGTGAGGGGGGAGGTGTAGATACGCAGTATTTT. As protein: CASREGGGVDTQYF.

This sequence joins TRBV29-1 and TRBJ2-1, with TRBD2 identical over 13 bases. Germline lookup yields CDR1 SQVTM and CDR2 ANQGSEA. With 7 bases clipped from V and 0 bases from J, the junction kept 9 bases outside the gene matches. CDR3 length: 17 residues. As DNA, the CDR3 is TGCAGCGCCGCCGGGACTAGCGGGGCCAGCTCCTACAATGAGCAGTTCTTC. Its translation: CSAAGTSGASSYNEQFF.

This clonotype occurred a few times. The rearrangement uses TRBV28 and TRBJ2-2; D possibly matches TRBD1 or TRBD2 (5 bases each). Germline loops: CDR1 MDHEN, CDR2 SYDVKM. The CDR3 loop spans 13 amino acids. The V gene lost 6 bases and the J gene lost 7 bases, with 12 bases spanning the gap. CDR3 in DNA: TGTGCCAGCAGGAGGGGAGTGGTCGGGGAGCTGTTTTTT. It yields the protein CASRRGVVGELFF.

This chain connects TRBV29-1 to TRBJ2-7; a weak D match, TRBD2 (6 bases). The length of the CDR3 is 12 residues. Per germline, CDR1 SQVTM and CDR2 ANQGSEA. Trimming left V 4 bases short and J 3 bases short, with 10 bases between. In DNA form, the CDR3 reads TGCAGCGTTGGGACTAAGAACTACGAGCAGTACTTC. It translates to CSVGTKNYEQYF.

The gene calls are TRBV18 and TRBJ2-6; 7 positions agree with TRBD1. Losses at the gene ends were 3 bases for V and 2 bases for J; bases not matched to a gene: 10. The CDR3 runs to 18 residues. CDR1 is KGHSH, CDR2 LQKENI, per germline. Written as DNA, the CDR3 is TGTGCCAGCTCACCCAACCGGGACAGTATCACTGGGGCCAACGTCCTGACTTTC. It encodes CASSPNRDSITGANVLTF.

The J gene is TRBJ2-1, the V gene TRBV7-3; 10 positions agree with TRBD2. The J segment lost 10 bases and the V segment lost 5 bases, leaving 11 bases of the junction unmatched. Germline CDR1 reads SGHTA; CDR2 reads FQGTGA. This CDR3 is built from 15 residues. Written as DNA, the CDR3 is TGTGCCAGCAGCCCACCGGGACTAGCGAGCCCCGAGCAGTTCTTC. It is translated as CASSPPGLASPEQFF.

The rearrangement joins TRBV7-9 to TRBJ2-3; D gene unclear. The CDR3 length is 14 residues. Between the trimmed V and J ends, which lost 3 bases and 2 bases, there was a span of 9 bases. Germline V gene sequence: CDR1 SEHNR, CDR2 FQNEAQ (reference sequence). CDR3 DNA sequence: TGTGCCAGCAGCTTCTTCCAGGACACAGATACGCAGTATTTT. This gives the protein CASSFFQDTDTQYF.

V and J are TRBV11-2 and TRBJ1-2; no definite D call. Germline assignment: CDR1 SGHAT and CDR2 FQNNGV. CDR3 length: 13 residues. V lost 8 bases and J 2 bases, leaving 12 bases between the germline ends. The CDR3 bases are TGTGCCAGCTGCCTCCAAATAAACTATGGCTACACCTTC. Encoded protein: CASCLQINYGYTF.

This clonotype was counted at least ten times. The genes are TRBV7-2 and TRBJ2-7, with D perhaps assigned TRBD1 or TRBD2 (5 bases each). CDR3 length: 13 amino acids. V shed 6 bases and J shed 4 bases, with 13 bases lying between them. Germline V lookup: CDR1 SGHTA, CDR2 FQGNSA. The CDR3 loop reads CASRGAGLYEQYF. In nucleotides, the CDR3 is TGTGCCAGCAGAGGGGCGGGCCTTTACGAGCAGTACTTC.

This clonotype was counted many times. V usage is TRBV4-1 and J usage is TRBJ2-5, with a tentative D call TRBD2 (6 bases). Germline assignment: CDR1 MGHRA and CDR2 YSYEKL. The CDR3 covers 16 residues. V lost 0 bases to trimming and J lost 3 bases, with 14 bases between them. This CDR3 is CASSQDDGGVKETQYF. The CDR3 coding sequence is TGCGCCAGCAGCCAAGATGACGGGGGAGTGAAAGAGACCCAGTACTTC.

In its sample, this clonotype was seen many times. The CDR3: CASSHTGTSGTKGETQYF. CDR3 DNA: TGCGCCAGCAGCCATACGGGGACTAGCGGGACTAAAGGAGAGACCCAGTACTTC. The genes are TRBV5-1 and TRBJ2-5, with 13 bases lining up with TRBD2. J lost 4 bases, V lost 4 bases, and 13 bases had no gene match. This CDR3 is built from 18 residues. The germline V gene encodes CDR1 SGHRS and CDR2 YFSETQ.

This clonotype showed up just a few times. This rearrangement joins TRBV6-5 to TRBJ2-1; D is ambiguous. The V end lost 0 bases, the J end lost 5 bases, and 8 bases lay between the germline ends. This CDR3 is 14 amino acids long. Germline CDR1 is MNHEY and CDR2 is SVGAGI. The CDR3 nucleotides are TGTGCCAGCAGTTACTCGCGCAGCCACAATGAGCAGTTCTTC. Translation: CASSYSRSHNEQFF.

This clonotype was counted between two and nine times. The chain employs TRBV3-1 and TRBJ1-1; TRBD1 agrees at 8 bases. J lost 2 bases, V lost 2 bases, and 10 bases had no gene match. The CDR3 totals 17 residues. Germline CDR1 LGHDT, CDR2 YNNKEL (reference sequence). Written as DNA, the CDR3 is TGTGCCAGCAGCCAAAGGGTGCAGGGGGCGGGAAACACTGAAGCTTTCTTT. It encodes CASSQRVQGAGNTEAFF.

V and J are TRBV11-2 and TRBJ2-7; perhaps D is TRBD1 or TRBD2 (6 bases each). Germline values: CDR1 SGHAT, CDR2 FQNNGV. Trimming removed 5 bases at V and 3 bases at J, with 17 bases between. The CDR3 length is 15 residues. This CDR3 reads CASSPLGGSSYEQYF. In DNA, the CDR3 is TGTGCCAGCAGCCCTTTAGGGGGGAGTAGCTACGAGCAGTACTTC.

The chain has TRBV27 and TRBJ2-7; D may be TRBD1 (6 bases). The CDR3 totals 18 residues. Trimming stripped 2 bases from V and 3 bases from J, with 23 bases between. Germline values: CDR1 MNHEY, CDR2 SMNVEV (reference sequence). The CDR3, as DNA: TGTGCCAGCAGTTTAAACGGGCAAGGGTGGTTCAGGGGCTACGAGCAGTACTTC. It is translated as CASSLNGQGWFRGYEQYF.

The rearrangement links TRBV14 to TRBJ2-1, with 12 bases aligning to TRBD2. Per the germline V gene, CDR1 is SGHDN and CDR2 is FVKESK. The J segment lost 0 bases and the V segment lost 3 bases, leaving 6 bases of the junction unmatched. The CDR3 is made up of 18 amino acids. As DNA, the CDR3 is TGTGCCAGCAGCCAGCGACTAGCGGGGGCGAGCTCCTACAATGAGCAGTTCTTC. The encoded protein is CASSQRLAGASSYNEQFF.

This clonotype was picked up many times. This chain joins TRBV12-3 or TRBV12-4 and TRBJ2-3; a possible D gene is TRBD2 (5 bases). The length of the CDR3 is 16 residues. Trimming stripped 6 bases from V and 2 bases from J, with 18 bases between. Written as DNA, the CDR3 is TGTGCCAGCAGCCCTTTTGTGAGCGGTTACACAGATACGCAGTATTTT. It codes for CASSPFVSGYTDTQYF.

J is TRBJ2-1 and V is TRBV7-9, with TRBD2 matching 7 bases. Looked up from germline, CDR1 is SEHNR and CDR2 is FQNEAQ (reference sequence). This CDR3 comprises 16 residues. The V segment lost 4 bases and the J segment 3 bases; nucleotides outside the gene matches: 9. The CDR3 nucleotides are TGTGCCAGCAGCTCGGGCGGGGGACTGAACTACAATGAGCAGTTCTTC. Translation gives CASSSGGGLNYNEQFF.

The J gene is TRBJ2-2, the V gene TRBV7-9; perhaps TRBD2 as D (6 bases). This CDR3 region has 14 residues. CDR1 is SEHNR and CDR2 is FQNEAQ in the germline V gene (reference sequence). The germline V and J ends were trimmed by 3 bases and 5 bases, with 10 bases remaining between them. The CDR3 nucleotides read TGTGCCAGCAGCTTCCAGACTAGGACCGGGGAGCTGTTTTTT. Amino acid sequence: CASSFQTRTGELFF. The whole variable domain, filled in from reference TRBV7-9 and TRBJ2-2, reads DTGVSQNPRHKITKRGQNVTFRCDPISEHNRLYWYRQTLGQGPEFLTYFQNEAQLEKSRLLSDRFSAERPKGSFSTLEIQRTEQGDSAMYLCASSFQTRTGELFFGEGSRLTVL.

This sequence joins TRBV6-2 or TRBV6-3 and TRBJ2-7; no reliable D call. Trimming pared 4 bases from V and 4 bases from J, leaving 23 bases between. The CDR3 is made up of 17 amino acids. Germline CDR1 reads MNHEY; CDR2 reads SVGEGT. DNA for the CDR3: TGTGCCAGCAGTTTTCTTGGAAGTGGGTATGCTGATTACGAGCAGTACTTC. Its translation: CASSFLGSGYADYEQYF.

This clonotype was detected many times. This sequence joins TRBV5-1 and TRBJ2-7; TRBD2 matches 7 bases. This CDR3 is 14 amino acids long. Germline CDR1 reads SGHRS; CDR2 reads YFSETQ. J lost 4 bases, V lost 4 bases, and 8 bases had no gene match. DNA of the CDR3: TGCGCCAGCAGCCCGGCGGGGGACCGGTACGAGCAGTACTTC. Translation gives CASSPAGDRYEQYF.

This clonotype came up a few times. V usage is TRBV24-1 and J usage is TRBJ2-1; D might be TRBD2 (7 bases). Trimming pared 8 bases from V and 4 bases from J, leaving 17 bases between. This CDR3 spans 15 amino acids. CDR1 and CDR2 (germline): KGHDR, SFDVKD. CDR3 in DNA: TGTGCCACCAATGGGGGGGGCCTGCAATACAATGAGCAGTTCTTC. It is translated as CATNGGGLQYNEQFF.

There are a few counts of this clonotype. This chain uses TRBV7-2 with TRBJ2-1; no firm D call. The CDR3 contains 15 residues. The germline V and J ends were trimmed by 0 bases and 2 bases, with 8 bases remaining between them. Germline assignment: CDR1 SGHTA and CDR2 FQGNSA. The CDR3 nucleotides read TGTGCCAGCAGCTTAGCCCTAGGGCCCTACAATGAGCAGTTCTTC. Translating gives CASSLALGPYNEQFF. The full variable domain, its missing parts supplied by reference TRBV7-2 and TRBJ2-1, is GAGVSQSPSNKVTEKGKDVELRCDPISGHTALYWYRQSLGQGLEFLIYFQGNSAPDKSGLPSDRFSAERTGGSVSTLTIQRTQQEDSAVYLCASSLALGPYNEQFFGPGTRLTVL.

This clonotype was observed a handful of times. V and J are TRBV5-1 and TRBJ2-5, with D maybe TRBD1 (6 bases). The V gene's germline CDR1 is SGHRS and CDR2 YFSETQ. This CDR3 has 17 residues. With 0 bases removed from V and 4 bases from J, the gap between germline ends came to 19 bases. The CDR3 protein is CASSLELYGQRRETQYF. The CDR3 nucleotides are TGCGCCAGCAGCTTGGAATTGTACGGACAGCGCCGAGAGACCCAGTACTTC.